The entry below gives a single TCR beta chain sequence along with its context. Its target is not known. Germline lookup yields CDR1 ENHRY and CDR2 SYGVKD. Between the trimmed V and J ends, which lost 6 bases and 5 bases, there was a span of 13 bases. The CDR3 runs 13 residues. The sample originates from a study of CD4 T cells in relation to SARS-CoV-2 and coronaviruses. Turning to the study itself: Median patient age was almost 40 years, spanning 21 to 72 years.

General study findings and limits: In approximately 71% of donors, memory CD4+ clonotypes crossrecognized SARS-CoV-2 and at least one common cold coronavirus spike.

TCRdb's copy holds only in-frame clones and misses some; the assay was immunoSEQ multiplex PCR. This table has tens of thousands of clones, approximately 86% appearing once. The source is an adult with COVID-19. The sample taken for sequencing was naive CD4+ T cells from PBMCs, cultured in vitro. The subset denotes: naive CD4+ T cells isolated by negative enrichment. This chain links TRBV10-3 with TRBJ2-5; D might be TRBD1 (5 bases). In nucleotides, the CDR3 is TGTGCCATCAGCCTCAGGGCTGGGGAGACCCAGTACTTC. Amino acid sequence: CAISLRAGETQYF.